This T cell receptor (beta chain) was obtained from a study of control samples from healthy donors and cancer patients. Produced via immunoSEQ multiplex PCR; TCRdb's table is partial and in-frame only. The data show about 150,000 clones, about nine tenths seen once. CDR3 length equals 16 residues. J lost 9 bases, V lost 4 bases, and 12 bases had no gene match. In germline, CDR1 is SGHTA, CDR2 FQGTGA. The sequenced sample consisted of blood. The clonotype was recovered from a man aged 25 to 45 in good health. This rearrangement joins TRBV7-3 to TRBJ2-1; TRBD2 agrees at 10 bases. The CDR3, as DNA: TGTGCCAGCAGCTCCCGCAGCGGGGGGGCTTTCATTGAGCAGTTCTTC. As protein: CASSSRSGGAFIEQFF.